One and the same sample provided the 24 T cell receptor beta chains below, sequenced in a study of shared clonotypes between healthy human individuals. Produced via immunoSEQ multiplex PCR; TCRdb's table is partial and in-frame only. The table includes 750,000 to 1,000,000 clones, 85% to 95% detected once. CD45RO-negative cells were positively selected for CCR7, leaving out terminally differentiated effector memory CD45RA+ cells. The specimen was naive CD8+ T cells sorted from blood. These receptors all come from a young man in good health.

V is TRBV6-5 and J is TRBJ1-5; maybe TRBD1 (5 bases). The germline V and J ends were trimmed by 6 bases and 8 bases, with 14 bases remaining between them. CDR1 and CDR2 from the germline V gene are MNHEY and SVGAGI. The CDR3 has 13 amino acids. CDR3 residues: CASSPRVGEPQHF. The CDR3 region has the DNA TGTGCCAGCAGCCCCAGGGTCGGGGAGCCCCAGCATTTT.

This clone showed up just once. The chain couples TRBV13 to TRBJ2-5; D may be TRBD2 (6 bases). Germline CDR1 is PRHDT and CDR2 is FYEKMQ (reference sequence). The V end was cut by 5 bases, the J end by 4 bases, with 14 bases between. The CDR3 extends over 14 amino acids. In nucleotides, the CDR3 is TGTGCCAGCAGCGCCAGACTAGGTTCAGAGACCCAGTACTTC. Its translation is CASSARLGSETQYF.

The chain joins TRBV7-2 to TRBJ2-5; 14 bases line up with TRBD2. Germline V gene lookup returns CDR1 SGHTA and CDR2 FQGNSA. The V segment lost 5 bases and the J segment 4 bases; nucleotides outside the gene matches: 12. This CDR3 region has 18 residues. CDR3 DNA: TGTGCCAGCAGCCCAGGACTAGCGGGAGGTCTCAACGGAGAGACCCAGTACTTC. Protein: CASSPGLAGGLNGETQYF.

Turning to this clone: At the DNA level, this CDR3 is encoded by other sequences in the same sample as well. J is TRBJ2-1 and V is TRBV2; a possible D gene is TRBD2 (6 bases). Germline loops: CDR1 SNHLY, CDR2 FYNNEI. V was trimmed by 6 bases and J by 3 bases, leaving 15 bases between them. There are 15 residues in the CDR3. The CDR3 is CASRHPSVDYNEQFF. For the CDR3, the DNA is TGTGCCAGCAGACATCCTAGCGTTGACTACAATGAGCAGTTCTTC.

The CDR3 coding sequence is TGTGCCAGCAGTCACGGGACTAGCGGGCTCGAGCAGTACTTC. Translation: CASSHGTSGLEQYF. The genes are TRBV2 and TRBJ2-7, with 12 bases lining up with TRBD2. In germline, CDR1 is SNHLY, CDR2 FYNNEI. The CDR3 has 14 amino acids. V shed 5 bases, J shed 6 bases, and the junction held 5 bases outside the gene matches.

The chain recombines TRBV27 with TRBJ2-7; 7 bases fit TRBD2. CDR3 length equals 14 residues. After removal of 8 bases from V and 5 bases from J, the junction contained 12 bases not matched to a gene. In germline, CDR1 is MNHEY, CDR2 SMNVEV (reference sequence). The CDR3 loop reads CASGPTWGGHEQYF. The CDR3 coding sequence is TGTGCCAGCGGCCCAACTTGGGGAGGGCACGAGCAGTACTTC.

This chain joins TRBV2 and TRBJ1-1; no reliable D call. The CDR3 is 14 residues long. V was cut by 0 bases and J by 1 base, with 6 bases left in between. CDR1 and CDR2 (germline): SNHLY, FYNNEI. The DNA for the CDR3 is TGTGCCAGCAGTGAAGCCGTGCCGAACACTGAAGCTTTCTTT. Translated, it gives CASSEAVPNTEAFF.

The V and J genes are TRBV29-1 and TRBJ2-5; 8 bases agree with TRBD1. CDR1 is SQVTM and CDR2 is ANQGSEA in the germline V gene. The CDR3 is 13 amino acids. V lost 4 bases to trimming and J lost 1 base; unmatched junction nucleotides: 2. The chain's CDR3 is CSVAGGPQETQYF. CDR3 in DNA: TGCAGCGTTGCAGGGGGCCCCCAAGAGACCCAGTACTTC.

This clone was counted once. The chain combines TRBV7-9 with TRBJ2-7; 7 bases map to TRBD1. CDR3 length equals 14 residues. Germline CDR1 reads SEHNR; CDR2 reads FQNEAQ (reference sequence). Losses at the gene ends were 5 bases for V and 6 bases for J; bases not matched to a gene: 10. CDR3 in amino acids: CASSTGTATLEQYF. The CDR3 coding sequence is TGTGCCAGCAGCACCGGGACAGCCACCCTCGAGCAGTACTTC.

The rearrangement uses TRBV7-9 and TRBJ2-1; D unresolved. The V gene lost 1 base and the J gene lost 6 bases, with 7 bases spanning the gap. The CDR3 extends over 13 amino acids. Germline assignment: CDR1 SEHNR and CDR2 FQNEAQ (reference sequence). The CDR3 protein is CASSLESLNEQFF. CDR3 nucleotide sequence: TGTGCCAGCAGCTTAGAATCCCTCAATGAGCAGTTCTTC. Based on the CDR3 plus reference TRBV7-9 and TRBJ2-1, the full variable domain is DTGVSQNPRHKITKRGQNVTFRCDPISEHNRLYWYRQTLGQGPEFLTYFQNEAQLEKSRLLSDRFSAERPKGSFSTLEIQRTEQGDSAMYLCASSLESLNEQFFGPGTRLTVL.

The chain employs TRBV4-3 and TRBJ2-3; tentative D call: TRBD1 (6 bases). Germline lookup yields CDR1 LGHNA and CDR2 YSLEER. There are 16 residues in the CDR3. V lost 0 bases and J lost 4, with 14 bases in between. The CDR3 loop reads CASSQDHGAGADTQYF. DNA for the CDR3: TGCGCCAGCAGCCAAGACCACGGGGCAGGGGCAGATACGCAGTATTTT.

V usage is TRBV6-6 and J usage is TRBJ1-1, with unresolved D. The CDR3 spans 11 residues. V lost 0 bases to trimming and J lost 12 bases, with 8 bases between them. Germline V gene data show CDR1 as MNHNY and CDR2 as SVGAGI (reference sequence). The CDR3, as DNA: TGTGCCAGCAGTTACTCATGGTGGTCTTTCTTT. Protein product: CASSYSWWSFF.

The J gene is TRBJ2-4, the V gene TRBV28, with 12 bases lining up with TRBD1. This CDR3 has 15 amino acids. Trimming took 5 bases from V and 6 from J; bases not matched to a gene: 5. From germline, CDR1 is MDHEN and CDR2 SYDVKM. The chain's CDR3 is CASSPPGQGANIQYF. For the CDR3, the DNA is TGTGCCAGCAGTCCGCCGGGACAGGGGGCAAACATTCAGTACTTC.

This chain uses TRBV6-6 with TRBJ2-7; 9 bases line up with TRBD1. The CDR3 loop spans 15 amino acids. Germline CDR1 is MNHNY and CDR2 is SVGAGI (reference sequence). V lost 5 bases and J lost 6; bases outside the gene matches: 11. CDR3 coding DNA: TGTGCCAGCAGTATTTTTACAGGGGGCTGGGCCGAGCAGTACTTC. This gives the protein CASSIFTGGWAEQYF.

The CDR3 loop is CASSLRVPNQPQHF. The DNA for the CDR3 is TGTGCCAGCAGTTTACGGGTGCCTAATCAGCCCCAGCATTTT. The chain recombines TRBV28 with TRBJ1-5; D remains ambiguous. Trimming took 2 bases from V and 4 from J, leaving 9 bases between them. CDR1 MDHEN and CDR2 SYDVKM come from the germline V gene. The CDR3 has 14 amino acids.

The sample holds one count of this clone. This chain links TRBV29-1 with TRBJ2-5, with D tentatively TRBD1 or TRBD2 (5 bases each). The germline V gene has CDR1 SQVTM and CDR2 ANQGSEA. V shed 4 bases and J shed 2 bases, with 20 bases lying between them. CDR3 length equals 16 residues. For the CDR3, the DNA is TGCAGCGTTGGCTTGGGGACGGAGGTGTTGCAAGAGACCCAGTACTTC. Protein: CSVGLGTEVLQETQYF. The variable domain in full, completed from reference TRBV29-1 and TRBJ2-5, reads SAVISQKPSRDICQRGTSLTIQCQVDSQVTMMFWYRQQPGQSLTLIATANQGSEATYESGFVIDKFPISRPNLTFSTLTVSNMSPEDSSIYLCSVGLGTEVLQETQYFGPGTRLLVL.

As DNA, the CDR3 is TGTGCCAGCAGCCAAGGTACTAGCGGGAGGGCCGTGGATGAGCAGTTCTTC. Its protein is CASSQGTSGRAVDEQFF. V and J are TRBV4-2 and TRBJ2-1; 13 nucleotides agree with TRBD2. The CDR3 length is 17 residues. Germline CDR1 is LGHNA and CDR2 is YNFKEQ. V was clipped by 1 base and J by 8 bases; unmatched bases: 8.

This chain uses TRBV28 with TRBJ1-5; D call uncertain. Looked up from germline, CDR1 is MDHEN and CDR2 is SYDVKM. Trimming removed 4 bases at V and 6 bases at J, with 16 bases between. The CDR3 is made up of 15 amino acids. For the CDR3, the DNA is TGTGCCAGCAGTTATCTCCGGGTCGGCGGTCAGCCCCAGCATTTT. Translating it yields CASSYLRVGGQPQHF.

The rearrangement uses TRBV29-1 and TRBJ1-1; TRBD1 agrees at 7 bases. The V gene end was trimmed by 7 bases and the J gene end by 6 bases; junction bases not matched to a gene: 11. This CDR3 is built from 13 residues. Germline V gives CDR1 SQVTM, CDR2 ANQGSEA. CDR3 amino acids: CSGKGGGSSEAFF. CDR3 nucleotides: TGCAGCGGAAAAGGGGGCGGTTCGTCTGAAGCTTTCTTT.

The chain has TRBV9 and TRBJ2-3, with 11 bases aligning to TRBD2. CDR3 length equals 15 residues. Trimming removed 4 bases from V and 5 bases from J; junction bases left unmatched: 6. Germline values: CDR1 SGDLS, CDR2 YYNGEE. For the CDR3, the DNA is TGTGCCAGCAGCCCTGCCGGGACTAGCGGAGATACGCAGTATTTT. Encoded protein: CASSPAGTSGDTQYF.

The V gene is TRBV18, the J gene TRBJ2-3, with D maybe TRBD1 (7 bases). Trimming cost V 3 bases and J 3 bases, with 22 bases left between them. The CDR3 contains 18 residues. The germline V gene encodes CDR1 KGHSH and CDR2 LQKENI. CDR3 bases: TGTGCCAGCTCACCGCCCCCACGAACGGCAGGGGGGACAGATACGCAGTATTTT. Residues: CASSPPPRTAGGTDTQYF.

The V gene is TRBV7-9, the J gene TRBJ1-2; TRBD1 aligns across 7 bases. The CDR3 has 14 residues. With 3 bases clipped from V and 3 bases from J, the junction kept 4 bases outside the gene matches. Germline V gene sequence: CDR1 SEHNR, CDR2 FQNEAQ (reference sequence). The CDR3, as DNA: TGTGCCAGCAGCTTCGTAGGGGGCGACTATGGCTACACCTTC. This codes for CASSFVGGDYGYTF.

This chain links TRBV5-1 with TRBJ2-1; 7 nucleotides line up with TRBD1. The CDR3 has 14 residues. V gave up 5 bases and J gave up 5 bases; unmatched junction bases: 7. From germline, CDR1 is SGHRS and CDR2 YFSETQ. The CDR3 protein is CASRPGQVNNEQFF. In nucleotides, the CDR3 is TGCGCCAGCAGACCCGGACAGGTAAACAATGAGCAGTTCTTC.

This sequence joins TRBV13 and TRBJ2-2; possibly TRBD1 or TRBD2 for D (5 bases each). Germline CDR1 PRHDT, CDR2 FYEKMQ (reference sequence). The CDR3 has 16 amino acids. Trimming pared 5 bases from V and 0 bases from J, leaving 13 bases between. The CDR3 sequence is CASSLRDLSNTGELFF. The CDR3 nucleotides are TGTGCCAGCAGCCTCCGGGACCTCTCGAACACCGGGGAGCTGTTTTTT.